A single sample is the source of the 4 T cell receptor beta chains below, sequenced in a study of OX40 agonist ivuxolimab in advanced cancers. TCRdb's copy holds only in-frame clones and misses some; the assay was immunoSEQ multiplex PCR. Altogether about 55,000 clones are present, more than 75% being singletons, with the ten largest covering over 9.5%. Specimen: CD4+ or CD8+ T cells sorted from blood, collected in a trial of the OX40 agonist ivuxolimab. Receptors were obtained from an adult with an advanced solid tumor such as melanoma, head and neck, liver or kidney cancer.

This sequence joins TRBV20-1 and TRBJ2-3; D gene ambiguous. The V and J ends lost 6 bases and 15 bases respectively, with 19 bases between them. This CDR3 region has 11 residues. The germline V gene encodes CDR1 DFQATT and CDR2 SNEGSKA (reference sequence). The chain's CDR3 is CSAPLGPVFYF. The CDR3 coding sequence is TGCAGTGCCCCGCTCGGCCCGGTTTTCTATTTT.

The chain is built from TRBV14 and TRBJ2-4; the D is unclear. The V gene lost 0 bases and the J gene lost 0 bases, with 12 bases spanning the gap. This CDR3 contains 17 residues. Germline values: CDR1 SGHDN, CDR2 FVKESK. The CDR3 bases are TGTGCCAGCAGCCAAGATCGCATGAGTCCAGCCAAAAACATTCAGTACTTC. This sequence encodes CASSQDRMSPAKNIQYF.

The chain is built from TRBV5-1 and TRBJ1-1; D uncertain. This CDR3 is 13 amino acids long. Germline assignment: CDR1 SGHRS and CDR2 YFSETQ. Deletions cut 3 bases from V and 2 bases from J, with 8 bases between. The CDR3 DNA follows: TGCGCCAGCAGCTCGAATATTAACACTGAAGCTTTCTTT. Translated: CASSSNINTEAFF.

Here the CDR3 reads CASSFGVAYEQYF. In nucleotides, the CDR3 is TGTGCCAGCAGCTTTGGGGTGGCCTACGAGCAGTACTTC. The J gene is TRBJ2-7, the V gene TRBV7-9, with no clear D. CDR1 and CDR2 from the germline V gene are SEHNR and FQNEAQ (reference sequence). The germline V and J ends were trimmed by 3 bases and 2 bases, with 8 bases remaining between them. The CDR3 has 13 amino acids.